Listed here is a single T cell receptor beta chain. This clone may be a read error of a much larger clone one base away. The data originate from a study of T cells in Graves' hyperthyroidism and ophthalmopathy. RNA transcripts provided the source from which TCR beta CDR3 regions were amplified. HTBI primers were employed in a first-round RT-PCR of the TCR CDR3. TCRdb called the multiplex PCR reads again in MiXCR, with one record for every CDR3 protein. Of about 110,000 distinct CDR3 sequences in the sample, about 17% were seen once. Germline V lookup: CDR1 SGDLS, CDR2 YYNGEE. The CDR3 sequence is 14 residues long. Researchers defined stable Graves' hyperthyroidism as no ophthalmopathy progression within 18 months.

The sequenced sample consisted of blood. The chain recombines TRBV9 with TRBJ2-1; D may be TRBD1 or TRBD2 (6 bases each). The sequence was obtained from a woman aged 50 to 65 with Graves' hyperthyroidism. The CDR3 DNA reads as TGTGCCAGCGGCGTAGATGGAGGGGGGAATGAGCAGTTCTTC. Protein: CASGVDGGGNEQFF.